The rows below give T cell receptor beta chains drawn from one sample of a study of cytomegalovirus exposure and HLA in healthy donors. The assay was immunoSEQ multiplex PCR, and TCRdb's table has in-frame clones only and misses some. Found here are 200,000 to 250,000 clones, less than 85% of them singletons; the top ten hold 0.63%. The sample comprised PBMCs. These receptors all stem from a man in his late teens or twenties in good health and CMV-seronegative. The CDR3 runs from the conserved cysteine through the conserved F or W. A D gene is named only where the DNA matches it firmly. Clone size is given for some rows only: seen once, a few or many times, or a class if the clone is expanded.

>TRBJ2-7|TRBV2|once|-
TGTGCCAGCAGTGCTACTTCCTACGAGCAGTACTTC
CASSATSYEQYF
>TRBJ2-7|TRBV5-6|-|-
TGTGCCAGCAGCGTGGGGGGAGACTCCTACGAGCAGTACTTC
CASSVGGDSYEQYF
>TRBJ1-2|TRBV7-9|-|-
TGTGCCAGCAGCTTAGGGGCAGCATATACTTCTAACTATGGCTACACCTTC
CASSLGAAYTSNYGYTF
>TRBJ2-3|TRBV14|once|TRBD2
TGTGCCAGCAGCCAAGATAAACTAGCGTATAGCACAGATACGCAGTATTTT
CASSQDKLAYSTDTQYF
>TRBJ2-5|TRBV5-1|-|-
TGCGCCAGCAGCTTTCCTTCTGGAGGGGTTCAAGAGACCCAGTACTTC
CASSFPSGGVQETQYF
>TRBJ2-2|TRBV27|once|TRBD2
TGTGCCAGCACCAGGACTAGCGGGAGGTCGAACACCGGGGAGCTGTTTTTT
CASTRTSGRSNTGELFF
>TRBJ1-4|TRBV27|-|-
TGTGCCAGCCGACCCCAGCGTAATGAAAAACTGTTTTTT
CASRPQRNEKLFF
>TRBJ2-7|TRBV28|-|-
TGTGCCAGCAGTTCCTTTATCGGCGGCTACGAGCAGTACTTC
CASSSFIGGYEQYF
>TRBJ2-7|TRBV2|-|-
TGTGCCAGCAGCCGGGACTCGAGCTCCTACGAGCAGTACTTC
CASSRDSSSYEQYF
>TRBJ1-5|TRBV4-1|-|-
TGCGCCAGCAGCCTCCTCTATAGCAATCAGCCCCAGCATTTT
CASSLLYSNQPQHF
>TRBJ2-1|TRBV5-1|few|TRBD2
TGCGCCAGCAGCTTGGCGGCTAGCGGGGGGCGTGAGCAGTTCTTC
CASSLAASGGREQFF
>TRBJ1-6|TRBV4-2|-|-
TGTGCCAGCAGCCAACCGGGGGAGACAGCACATAATTCACCCCTCCACTTT
CASSQPGETAHNSPLHF
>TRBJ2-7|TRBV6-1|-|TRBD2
TGTGCCAGCAGCAAAAGCCAGCGGGGCTACGAGCAGTACTTC
CASSKSQRGYEQYF
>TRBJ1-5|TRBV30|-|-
TGTGCCTGGAGTACAGTCGGAAATCAGCCCCAGCATTTT
CAWSTVGNQPQHF
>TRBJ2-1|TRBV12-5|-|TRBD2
TGTGCTAGTGGTTTGGACTATCATCCGGGGGGTGAGCAGTTCTTC
CASGLDYHPGGEQFF
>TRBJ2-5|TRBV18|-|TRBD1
TGTGCCAGCTCACAGGGACAGAGCCAAGAGACCCAGTACTTC
CASSQGQSQETQYF
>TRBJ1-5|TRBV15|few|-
TGTGCCACCAGCAGAGATCAGGGGCTAAATCAGCCCCAGCATTTT
CATSRDQGLNQPQHF
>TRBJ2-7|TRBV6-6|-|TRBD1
TGTGCCAGCAGTACGTACCGGGACAGGGGAGAGTACGAGCAGTACTTC
CASSTYRDRGEYEQYF
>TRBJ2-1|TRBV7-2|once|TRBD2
TGTGCCAGCAGCCAGGAGGCGGGAGGGCCCCATGAGCAGTTCTTC
CASSQEAGGPHEQFF
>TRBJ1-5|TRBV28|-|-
TGTGCCAGCAGTTTAGATCTAGGCAATCAGCCCCAGCATTTT
CASSLDLGNQPQHF
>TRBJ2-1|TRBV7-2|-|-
TGTGCCAGCAGCCCTTCGCGAGTACCATACAATGAGCAGTTCTTC
CASSPSRVPYNEQFF
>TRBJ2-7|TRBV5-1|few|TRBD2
TGCGCCAGCAGCCAGACACCGGGACTAGCGGGAGGGCAGTCCTACGAGCAGTACTTC
CASSQTPGLAGGQSYEQYF
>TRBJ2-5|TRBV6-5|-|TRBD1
TGTGCCAGCAGCCGGACAGGGACGGGGAAGACCCAGTACTTC
CASSRTGTGKTQYF
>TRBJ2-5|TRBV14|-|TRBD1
TGTGCCAGCAGCCGTGGGACAGGCATAGAGACCCAGTACTTC
CASSRGTGIETQYF
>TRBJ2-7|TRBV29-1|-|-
TGCAGCGTTTCAACCGCAGACTCCTACGAGCAGTACTTC
CSVSTADSYEQYF
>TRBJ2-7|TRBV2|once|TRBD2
TGTGCCAGCAGTGAAACCCCATCTAGCGGGCCACCCTACGAGCAGTACTTC
CASSETPSSGPPYEQYF
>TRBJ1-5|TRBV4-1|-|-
TGCGCCAGCAGCCAAGAGGGGGCAGGGCTACAGCCCCAGCATTTT
CASSQEGAGLQPQHF
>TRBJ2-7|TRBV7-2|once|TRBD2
TGTGCCAGCAGCTTAGGGGCGGGAGGGCCCTACGAGCAGTACTTC
CASSLGAGGPYEQYF